This TCR beta chain was sequenced in a study of T-cell memory formation after mild COVID-19. Each CDR3 protein is one row after TCRdb ran MiXCR on the 5' RACE reads. In the table there are roughly 510,000 distinct CDR3 sequences, 15% to 20% of which are singletons. Broader study findings: Some clones that responded turned up in pre-infection memory, which suggests that cross-reactive memory joined in. Clones contracting day 15 to 85 were balanced CD4/CD8; later expanders leaned CD4+.

With regard to this clonotype: As yet, its antigen is unknown.

The sequence derives from an adult woman who had mild COVID-19 (a few samples of this study predate the infection). Cell type and time point are not known. Sequences were obtained from PBMCs or a T cell subset sorted from them (not recorded which).

The CDR3 here is CASSRGGQGTNEQYF. CDR3 DNA sequence: TGTGCCAGCAGCCGTGGGGGACAGGGTACCAACGAGCAGTACTTC. This rearrangement joins TRBV12-3 or TRBV12-4 to TRBJ2-7; TRBD1 matches 9 bases. With 6 bases clipped from V and 5 bases from J, the junction kept 11 bases outside the gene matches. This CDR3 is 15 amino acids long.